The clone carrying this TCR beta chain was seen only a few times. The time point was: newly diagnosed GD, antithyroid drugs for less than 3 months. The TCR library was prepared using RNA isolated from PBMCs. Researchers made TCR beta libraries by using iRepertoire HTBI primers and running Arm-PCR on CDR3 regions. TCRdb reprocessed the multiplex PCR reads via MiXCR and lists one record per CDR3 protein. The data show almost 450,000 distinct CDR3 sequences, with around 17% seen just once and about 10% held by the top ten. The data derive from a study of regulatory T cells in long-lasting Graves disease. This CDR3 contains 16 residues. V lost 2 bases and J lost 0, with 11 bases in between. A further study also used this sample, focusing on T cells in Graves' hyperthyroidism and ophthalmopathy.

This chain connects TRBV12-3 or TRBV12-4 to TRBJ2-1; D is perhaps TRBD2 (6 bases). The specimen comprised peripheral blood mononuclear cells (PBMCs), sampled at new diagnosis, from a patient treated with antithyroid drugs. The clonotype originates from a woman aged 30 to 39 with Graves disease. The CDR3 sequence: CASSLPRRGSYNEQFF. CDR3 DNA: TGTGCCAGCAGTTTACCCAGGCGGGGCTCCTACAATGAGCAGTTCTTC.